This T cell receptor beta chain was sequenced during a study of shared clonotypes between healthy human individuals (dated by TCRdb to the early 2020s). In the study overall: A couple of women and a few men aged 18 to 49 years were included in the cohort. For each donor, three plates each were used for CD4 naive and CD4 memory, two plates were used for CD8 naive, and one plate was used for CD8 memory. Per donor, leukapheresis produced somewhere between about 0.8 and 9.5 billion PBMCs. To increase sequencing depth and limit assay-specific biases, different laboratories used diverse techniques to prepare libraries and sequence TCR repertoires. To estimate repertoire size and how much clonotype sharing occurs between individuals, the study deeply sequenced the blood TCR repertoires of five healthy adults. General findings and caveats noted by the study authors: Naive subsets generally had larger estimated clonotype richness than memory subsets. Across four donors, around 5.4% of naive CD4, more than 3% of naive CD8, about 2.3% of memory CD4, and approximately 0.4% of memory CD8 clonotypes were shared. Based on pairwise subsampling, the degree of clonotype sharing among donors was expected to be affected by sequencing depth. Incomplete sequencing was indicated by rarefaction of sorted-subset datasets, despite the large sequencing depth. Higher generation probabilities were observed for clonotypes shared by all four sorted-subset donors than for non-shared clonotypes. The small number of donors limited the genetic and exposure-history diversity represented. Sampling was limited to blood, and TCR repertoires in tissue likely differ from TCR repertoires in blood.

CD8 naive samples were CD45RO-negative cells positively selected for CCR7, giving a CD45RA+CCR7+ population that excluded TemRA cells. Donors were healthy HIV-negative adults with no recently reported acute infections or vaccinations. All donors were Caucasian adults living in Nashville, Tennessee, USA. After blood collection by leukapheresis, PBMCs were isolated using Ficoll-Histopaque density gradient centrifugation and then cryopreserved in the vapor phase of liquid nitrogen. Purity and quantity of every magnetically sorted T cell population were checked by analytical flow cytometry. Genomic DNA was isolated from every sorted fraction and measured by UV absorbance on a Nanodrop 2000c. In regard to this clone: Its cognate antigen has yet to be identified. Base-call qualities are not available, and no considerably larger clone is one nucleotide away.

Using the deep immunoSEQ assay, multiplex PCR amplified TCR CDR3 regions from genomic DNA. For each cell subset, the extracted genomic DNA was distributed evenly across all wells of several immunoSEQ 96-well plates, and each plate served as one replicate. Each replicate PCR for sorted subsets received around 200 ng genomic DNA, equal to 30,000 or so T cell genomes. The purified libraries were quantified using a Qubit 3.0 fluorometer, sized with a Bioanalyzer 2100, and then quantified again using the KAPA Library Quantification kit. A separate single-read 150-cycle Illumina NextSeq 550 flow cell was used to sequence each immunoSEQ 96-well plate. As for the original processing: The immunoSEQ output contained only junctional sequences without quality scores, so filtering could not match that applied to full-length reads. Sequences were annotated with PyIR, a Python wrapper for IgBLAST v1.9, and V/J genes and CDR3 were assigned using IMGT germline references. Any read was removed if the V/J assignment was weak (E-value above 1e-6), the CDR3 was missing, or the read contained stop codons, out-of-frame junctions, or ambiguous translated residues. V3J clonotypes were defined as sequences sharing an identical inferred V gene, J gene, and CDR3 amino acid sequence. The percentage overlap between two repertoires was calculated by dividing the number of shared unique clonotypes by the size of the smaller repertoire. Richness of each repertoire was evaluated using RTK rarefaction, the Chao1 estimator, and Recon v2.1 estimates of unobserved clonotypes. Generation probabilities for all TCRbeta clonotypes obtained by the gDNA method from several donors were computed using OLGA. Sourced from immuneACCESS, this table was stored by TCRdb with only in-frame sequences that have V and J called. A share of the clones is absent; for the studies checked, an unresolved V gene accounts for under half, and the remainder has no known explanation. From that table come the V and J calls and clone size; the DNA was used to work out D and trimming. Recorded for this sample are about 1.9 million clones; 85% to 95% of them occurred a single time. The ten biggest clones cover 1.5% to 2% of the sample.

The origin of this receptor is a young man in good health. Some clones in this sample may be carry-over from other donors' samples. Sequencing input: naive CD8+ T cells from PBMCs. The cell subset or site tag for this specimen amounts to: CD45RA+CCR7+.

The nucleotide sequence is given as TGTGCCATCAGTGAGTGGGGACTAGCGGGAGTAGCTAGCGAGCAGTACTTC. It translates to CAISEWGLAGVASEQYF. The rearranged chain carries TRBV10-3 and TRBJ2-7; 14 bases in the junction line up with TRBD2. Trimmed from V: 1 base; trimmed from J: 6 bases; junction bases lacking a gene match: 8. The germline V gene sets CDR1 to ENHRY and CDR2 to SYGVKD. From cysteine to phenylalanine, the CDR3 is 17 amino acids long. Just CDR3 DNA is preserved here, 51 bases in frame from base 1.